This TCR beta chain was captured by sequencing in a study of blood T cell repertoires in COVID-19. At the level of the study: PBMCs, B-cell-depleted T cells, or T cells provided the cDNA or gDNA that made up the material.

Germline V lookup: CDR1 SGHRS, CDR2 YFSETQ. Trimming took 0 bases from V and 9 from J; bases not matched to a gene: 2. The CDR3 is 12 residues long. Data came from immunoSEQ multiplex PCR; TCRdb stores just in-frame clones and leaves some out. Among 150,000 or so clones listed, 84% were seen once. V and J are TRBV5-1 and TRBJ2-7; the match to TRBD1 covers 8 bases. The specimen was peripheral blood. The origin of this receptor is a woman aged 50 to 60 in a cohort sampled during active or convalescent COVID-19. The CDR3 region is CASSLEQGGQYF. DNA for the CDR3: TGCGCCAGCAGCTTGGAACAGGGGGGGCAGTACTTC.